The T cell receptor (beta chain) under discussion was sequenced for a study of beta chain features in type 1 diabetes. CD4+ naive, central memory, regulatory and stem cell-like memory cells were sorted via CD45RO/CCR7/CD25/CD127/CD95/CD27. Concerning this clone: Its antigen remains unknown.

Study-level points and caveats: Across all four CD4+ subsets, people with type 1 diabetes showed modestly shorter TCRB CDR3s.

Every isolated RNA sample was fully reverse transcribed, so sequencing captured expressed TCRB transcripts. An average around 3.3 million reads came from naive, central memory and regulatory T cell samples. TCRdb's copy holds only in-frame clones and misses some; the assay was immunoSEQ multiplex PCR. The sample includes about 340,000 clones, roughly 12% of them seen just once. The receptor comes from a woman between 18 and 29 years old with type 1 diabetes. Sample: naive CD4+ T cells from blood.

CDR3 sequence reads: CAWSATENQPQHF. The CDR3 nucleotides are TGTGCCTGGAGTGCCACAGAGAATCAGCCCCAGCATTTT. The chain joins TRBV30 to TRBJ1-5; D gene ambiguous. The CDR3 has 13 amino acids. V lost 1 base, J lost 4 bases, and 8 bases lay in between. The germline V gene encodes CDR1 GTSNPN and CDR2 SVGIG (reference sequence).